This is a list of T cell receptor beta chains from one sample in a study of early T cells in non-severe SARS-CoV-2 infection. TCRdb reanalysed the 5' RACE reads using MiXCR and keeps one entry per CDR3 protein. The data contain fewer than 65,000 distinct CDR3 sequences, around 7.7% of them singletons. The source was whole blood, collected at baseline. The origin of the receptors is an adult who was a healthcare worker with PCR-confirmed SARS-CoV-2 infection or an uninfected control (not recorded which). Each CDR3 is given with its conserved first and last residue. Each record gives: CDR3 length, V gene, J gene, D gene, CDR3 protein. The D gene is left open where the match is weak.

cdr3_length: 14; v_call: TRBV20-1; j_call: TRBJ1-2; d_call: -; cdr3_aa: CSAHPRDGNYGYTF
cdr3_length: 13; v_call: TRBV10-2; j_call: TRBJ2-7; d_call: TRBD2; cdr3_aa: CASSPSGIYEQYF
cdr3_length: 14; v_call: TRBV18; j_call: TRBJ1-5; d_call: -; cdr3_aa: CASSPGVSNQPQHF
cdr3_length: 14; v_call: TRBV11-2; j_call: TRBJ2-3; d_call: -; cdr3_aa: CASSLERGTDTQYF
cdr3_length: 15; v_call: TRBV5-6; j_call: TRBJ2-3; d_call: -; cdr3_aa: CASSSEGGGTDTQYF
cdr3_length: 13; v_call: TRBV29-1; j_call: TRBJ2-7; d_call: TRBD1; cdr3_aa: CSVETGVSYEQYF
cdr3_length: 16; v_call: TRBV4-3; j_call: TRBJ2-2; d_call: -; cdr3_aa: CASSQDARGNTGELFF
cdr3_length: 13; v_call: TRBV4-3; j_call: TRBJ1-2; d_call: -; cdr3_aa: CASSQDSSYGYTF
cdr3_length: 15; v_call: TRBV20-1; j_call: TRBJ2-3; d_call: TRBD2; cdr3_aa: CSADIAGTSTDTQYF
cdr3_length: 15; v_call: TRBV28; j_call: TRBJ2-5; d_call: -; cdr3_aa: CASSGIAVQQETQYF
cdr3_length: 13; v_call: TRBV6-6; j_call: TRBJ2-2; d_call: -; cdr3_aa: CASRPLNTGELFF
cdr3_length: 16; v_call: TRBV29-1; j_call: TRBJ2-7; d_call: TRBD2; cdr3_aa: CSVDLLGEGQSYEQYF
cdr3_length: 16; v_call: TRBV7-9; j_call: TRBJ2-1; d_call: TRBD2; cdr3_aa: CASSLAASGRSNEQFF
cdr3_length: 14; v_call: TRBV6-5; j_call: TRBJ2-3; d_call: -; cdr3_aa: CASSYGPRADTQYF
cdr3_length: 17; v_call: TRBV11-2; j_call: TRBJ2-1; d_call: TRBD2; cdr3_aa: CASSLVFQTSGINEQFF
cdr3_length: 14; v_call: TRBV12-3/TRBV12-4; j_call: TRBJ2-2; d_call: -; cdr3_aa: CASSSGGYTGELFF
cdr3_length: 17; v_call: TRBV4-3; j_call: TRBJ2-1; d_call: TRBD2; cdr3_aa: CASSQDMGGTTPREQFF
cdr3_length: 14; v_call: TRBV28; j_call: TRBJ1-6; d_call: TRBD1; cdr3_aa: CASSLRDSHSPLHF
cdr3_length: 17; v_call: TRBV29-1; j_call: TRBJ2-3; d_call: -; cdr3_aa: CSSRTLDFNWSTDTQYF
cdr3_length: 17; v_call: TRBV9; j_call: TRBJ2-3; d_call: TRBD1; cdr3_aa: CASSISGQGASPDTQYF
cdr3_length: 14; v_call: TRBV30; j_call: TRBJ1-5; d_call: -; cdr3_aa: CAWSYVEGSQPQHF
cdr3_length: 13; v_call: TRBV29-1; j_call: TRBJ1-1; d_call: TRBD1; cdr3_aa: CSAELTGPEEAFF
cdr3_length: 12; v_call: TRBV27; j_call: TRBJ1-1; d_call: TRBD1; cdr3_aa: CASRTGDREAFF
cdr3_length: 18; v_call: TRBV7-2; j_call: TRBJ2-6; d_call: TRBD1; cdr3_aa: CASSLGQGVYSGANVLTF
cdr3_length: 17; v_call: TRBV25-1; j_call: TRBJ2-3; d_call: TRBD2; cdr3_aa: CASSEPGLAGGPDTQYF
cdr3_length: 16; v_call: TRBV24-1; j_call: TRBJ2-3; d_call: TRBD2; cdr3_aa: CATSVGLAGVTNTQYF
cdr3_length: 18; v_call: TRBV4-1; j_call: TRBJ2-1; d_call: -; cdr3_aa: CASSQVAGGKSSYNEQFF
cdr3_length: 17; v_call: TRBV5-1; j_call: TRBJ2-5; d_call: TRBD2; cdr3_aa: CASSLWGLAGNQETQYF
cdr3_length: 14; v_call: TRBV6-1; j_call: TRBJ2-3; d_call: TRBD1; cdr3_aa: CASSAGSQGASRYF
cdr3_length: 11; v_call: TRBV6-2/TRBV6-3; j_call: TRBJ2-7; d_call: -; cdr3_aa: CASSYYSEQYF
cdr3_length: 13; v_call: TRBV20-1; j_call: TRBJ2-7; d_call: -; cdr3_aa: CSARATQDYEQYF
cdr3_length: 13; v_call: TRBV29-1; j_call: TRBJ1-3; d_call: -; cdr3_aa: CSVGQSSGNTIYF
cdr3_length: 15; v_call: TRBV19; j_call: TRBJ1-5; d_call: TRBD1; cdr3_aa: CASAQQGIGKQPQHF
cdr3_length: 14; v_call: TRBV24-1; j_call: TRBJ2-1; d_call: TRBD2; cdr3_aa: CATSALADTSEQFF
cdr3_length: 16; v_call: TRBV6-2/TRBV6-3; j_call: TRBJ2-7; d_call: -; cdr3_aa: CASSLQSPSVSYEQYF
cdr3_length: 15; v_call: TRBV12-3/TRBV12-4; j_call: TRBJ2-5; d_call: -; cdr3_aa: CASTYNLPIGETQYF
cdr3_length: 14; v_call: TRBV5-1; j_call: TRBJ2-7; d_call: -; cdr3_aa: CASSWIQGGYEQYF
cdr3_length: 13; v_call: TRBV10-3; j_call: TRBJ2-7; d_call: TRBD2; cdr3_aa: CAINPAGGDEQYF
cdr3_length: 16; v_call: TRBV5-1; j_call: TRBJ2-1; d_call: -; cdr3_aa: CASSHTGQDMYNEQFF
cdr3_length: 17; v_call: TRBV4-3; j_call: TRBJ2-2; d_call: TRBD2; cdr3_aa: CASSQNGGLAGAGELFF
cdr3_length: 14; v_call: TRBV6-2/TRBV6-3; j_call: TRBJ2-7; d_call: -; cdr3_aa: CATRGPPGPYEQYF
cdr3_length: 14; v_call: TRBV4-3; j_call: TRBJ1-1; d_call: -; cdr3_aa: CASSQELWVTEAFF
cdr3_length: 16; v_call: TRBV6-6; j_call: TRBJ1-5; d_call: TRBD1; cdr3_aa: CASSYTTGGAPQPQHF
cdr3_length: 15; v_call: TRBV28; j_call: TRBJ2-7; d_call: TRBD2; cdr3_aa: CASSSGTSGSYEQYF
cdr3_length: 15; v_call: TRBV9; j_call: TRBJ2-2; d_call: TRBD1; cdr3_aa: CASSVGQGATGELFF
cdr3_length: 12; v_call: TRBV6-5; j_call: TRBJ1-6; d_call: -; cdr3_aa: CASSRRDSPLHF
cdr3_length: 13; v_call: TRBV10-3; j_call: TRBJ1-1; d_call: -; cdr3_aa: CAITGGLFTEAFF
cdr3_length: 13; v_call: TRBV4-1; j_call: TRBJ2-1; d_call: -; cdr3_aa: CASSLRGANEQFF
cdr3_length: 14; v_call: TRBV4-2; j_call: TRBJ1-2; d_call: -; cdr3_aa: CASSQDRRIYGYTF
cdr3_length: 13; v_call: TRBV19; j_call: TRBJ1-2; d_call: -; cdr3_aa: CATSTGDNYGYTF
cdr3_length: 14; v_call: TRBV28; j_call: TRBJ2-5; d_call: -; cdr3_aa: CASSLLNRTLTQYF
cdr3_length: 12; v_call: TRBV12-3/TRBV12-4; j_call: TRBJ2-5; d_call: -; cdr3_aa: CASSLGEETQYF
cdr3_length: 14; v_call: TRBV6-1; j_call: TRBJ2-1; d_call: TRBD2; cdr3_aa: CASSTKLAGNEQFF
cdr3_length: 18; v_call: TRBV7-9; j_call: TRBJ2-2; d_call: -; cdr3_aa: CASSPSLRVMQGTGELFF